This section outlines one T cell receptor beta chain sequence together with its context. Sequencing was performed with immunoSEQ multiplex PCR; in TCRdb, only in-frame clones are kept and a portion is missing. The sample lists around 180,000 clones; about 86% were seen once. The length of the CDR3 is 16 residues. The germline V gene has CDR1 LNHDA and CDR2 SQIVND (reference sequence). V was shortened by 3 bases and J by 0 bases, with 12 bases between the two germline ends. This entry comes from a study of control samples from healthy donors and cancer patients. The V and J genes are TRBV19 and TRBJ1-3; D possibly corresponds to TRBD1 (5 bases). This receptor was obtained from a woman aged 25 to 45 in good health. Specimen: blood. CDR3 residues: CASSMSGPISGNTIYF. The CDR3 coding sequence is TGTGCCAGTAGTATGTCGGGACCCATCTCTGGAAACACCATATATTTT.